This is a list of T cell receptor beta chains from one sample in a study of shared clonotypes between healthy human individuals. Data came from immunoSEQ multiplex PCR; TCRdb stores just in-frame clones and leaves some out. The table shows some 2 million clones, with approximately 95% occurring only once. The source material was naive CD8+ T cells sorted from blood. Receptors originate from a man younger than 35 in good health. Each CDR3 is given with its conserved first and last residue. The D gene is left open where the match is weak. Clone size appears in some rows only: once, few, many, or a class for an expanded clone.

clone_size j_call v_call d_call cdr3_aa cdr3_nt
- TRBJ2-7 TRBV5-8 - CASSNGQGGTYEQYF TGTGCCAGCAGCAATGGGCAGGGGGGGACCTACGAGCAGTACTTC
- TRBJ2-7 TRBV7-9 - CASRHTGDSYEQYF TGTGCCAGCAGACACACAGGAGATTCCTACGAGCAGTACTTC
- TRBJ2-7 TRBV2 TRBD1 CASIFRQGAPNEQYF TGTGCCAGCATCTTCCGACAGGGGGCGCCCAACGAGCAGTACTTC
- TRBJ2-7 TRBV6-6 TRBD2 CASSSSGGAHEQYF TGTGCCAGCAGTTCTAGCGGGGGGGCCCACGAGCAGTACTTC
- TRBJ2-7 TRBV4-1 - CASSQERQGSYEQYF TGCGCCAGCAGCCAAGAGAGGCAGGGCTCCTACGAGCAGTACTTC
- TRBJ2-7 TRBV5-1 - CASSPVGAYEQYF TGCGCCAGCAGCCCGGTGGGTGCCTACGAGCAGTACTTC
- TRBJ1-5 TRBV28 - CASSFRGMGQPQHF TGTGCCAGCAGTTTCCGCGGGATGGGTCAGCCCCAGCATTTT
- TRBJ1-1 TRBV5-1 - CASSLAWVIGFGKNTEAFF TGCGCCAGCAGCTTGGCCTGGGTGATAGGTTTTGGAAAAAACACTGAAGCTTTCTTT
- TRBJ1-2 TRBV4-1 TRBD1 CASSQGQGSGYGYTF TGCGCCAGCAGCCAAGGACAGGGCAGCGGTTATGGCTACACCTTC
- TRBJ2-7 TRBV19 TRBD2 CASSIAGGLNEQYF TGTGCCAGTAGCATCGCGGGGGGGCTCAACGAGCAGTACTTC
- TRBJ2-7 TRBV19 TRBD2 CASSPTSGSSDEQYF TGTGCCAGTAGTCCGACTAGCGGGAGTAGCGACGAGCAGTACTTC
few TRBJ1-2 TRBV29-1 TRBD1 CSVRQGNDYGYTF TGCAGCGTGAGACAGGGGAATGACTATGGCTACACCTTC
- TRBJ2-7 TRBV27 - CATGTLPASYEQYF TGTGCCACCGGGACCCTCCCGGCCTCCTACGAGCAGTACTTC
- TRBJ2-7 TRBV5-4 - CASSFDSGSYEQYF TGTGCCAGCAGCTTTGATTCGGGCTCCTACGAGCAGTACTTC
- TRBJ2-1 TRBV25-1 TRBD1 CASSDLDAQGVPYNEQFF TGTGCCAGCAGTGACCTAGATGCACAGGGGGTTCCCTACAATGAGCAGTTCTTC
- TRBJ2-3 TRBV27 - CASSDLAVTSTDTQYF TGTGCCAGCAGCGACTTAGCGGTAACAAGCACAGATACGCAGTATTTT
- TRBJ1-2 TRBV5-6 - CASSLPSISNVYGYTF TGTGCCAGCAGCTTGCCCTCTATATCCAATGTCTATGGCTACACCTTC
- TRBJ2-7 TRBV28 - CASSFQGPAHEQYF TGTGCCAGCAGTTTCCAGGGGCCGGCCCACGAGCAGTACTTC
- TRBJ1-3 TRBV5-6 TRBD1 CASSSGTASGNTIYF TGTGCCAGCAGCTCCGGGACAGCCTCTGGAAACACCATATATTTT
- TRBJ2-7 TRBV28 - CASSNPRAGYEQYF TGTGCCAGCAGTAACCCTAGAGCGGGCTACGAGCAGTACTTC
- TRBJ2-2 TRBV9 - CASSVVGNGELFF TGTGCCAGCAGCGTAGTAGGAAACGGGGAGCTGTTTTTT
- TRBJ2-7 TRBV10-3 - CAIRETLYEQYF TGTGCCATCAGGGAGACACTCTACGAGCAGTACTTC
once TRBJ2-5 TRBV7-2 - CASSLGDFGWETQYF TGTGCCAGCAGCTTAGGGGACTTCGGGTGGGAGACCCAGTACTTC
- TRBJ2-5 TRBV2 TRBD1 CASSGGTGSVETQYF TGTGCCAGCAGTGGGGGGACAGGGTCGGTAGAGACCCAGTACTTC
- TRBJ2-7 TRBV4-3 - CASSPRLGSSYEQYF TGCGCCAGCAGCCCCCGGTTGGGGTCATCCTACGAGCAGTACTTC
- TRBJ1-1 TRBV27 TRBD1 CASSSRTGITEAFF TGTGCCAGCAGTTCTCGGACAGGGATCACTGAAGCTTTCTTT
- TRBJ2-3 TRBV13 - CASSPRVARDAGTQYF TGTGCCAGCAGCCCCCGGGTAGCGAGGGATGCAGGTACGCAGTATTTT
- TRBJ2-1 TRBV13 - CASSFDGTSNSYNEQFF TGTGCCAGCAGCTTTGATGGTACTTCCAACTCCTACAATGAGCAGTTCTTC
- TRBJ2-7 TRBV28 - CASTRGEYEQYF TGTGCCAGCACAAGGGGGGAGTACGAGCAGTACTTC
- TRBJ2-5 TRBV7-9 TRBD1 CASSWGTDVLYQETQYF TGTGCCAGCAGCTGGGGGACAGACGTACTCTATCAAGAGACCCAGTACTTC
- TRBJ2-7 TRBV7-9 - CASSFRTEIYEQYF TGTGCCAGCAGCTTCCGAACGGAGATCTACGAGCAGTACTTC
- TRBJ1-5 TRBV4-1 TRBD1 CASSQRTGNQPQHF TGCGCCAGCAGCCAAAGGACAGGTAATCAGCCCCAGCATTTT
- TRBJ2-2 TRBV4-3 - CASSQNGPGGPGELFF TGCGCCAGCAGCCAAAACGGGCCTGGGGGGCCCGGGGAGCTGTTTTTT